The 7 T cell receptor beta chains given below trace back to one sample, sequenced in a study of radiotherapy plus CTLA-4 blockade in lung cancer. This table comes from immunoSEQ multiplex PCR, and its TCRdb copy is limited to in-frame clones, with some not included. The table has some 110,000 clones, roughly 84% seen once; the top ten hold less than 2.5%. The sequenced sample was peripheral blood, obtained from a patient treated with radiotherapy plus ipilimumab. The receptors originated from a human donor with non-small cell lung cancer that progressed on radiotherapy plus ipilimumab. Some clones in this sample may be carry-over from other donors' samples.

This chain connects TRBV10-3 to TRBJ2-1; 13 bases agree with TRBD2. With 10 bases clipped from V and 0 bases from J, the junction kept 6 bases outside the gene matches. Germline assignment: CDR1 ENHRY and CDR2 SYGVKD. The CDR3 consists of 16 residues. The CDR3 spells CASRLAGGLSYNEQFF. In nucleotides, the CDR3 is TGTGCCAGCAGACTAGCGGGGGGCCTCTCCTACAATGAGCAGTTCTTC.

The rearrangement uses TRBV15 and TRBJ1-2; D not resolved. CDR1 is LNHNV and CDR2 is YYDKDF in the germline V gene (reference sequence). The V end was cut by 0 bases, the J end by 3 bases, with 8 bases between. This CDR3 is 14 amino acids long. The CDR3 reads CATSRDEGHYGYTF. The CDR3 DNA sequence: TGTGCCACCAGCAGAGATGAGGGCCACTATGGCTACACCTTC.

The CDR3 here is CASSEATGGGNSPLHF. The CDR3 DNA sequence: TGTGCCAGCAGCGAAGCCACAGGGGGTGGTAATTCACCCCTCCACTTT. V usage is TRBV9 and J usage is TRBJ1-6, with 8 bases identical to TRBD1. The length of the CDR3 is 16 residues. V shed 3 bases, J shed 6 bases, and the junction held 8 bases outside the gene matches. In germline, CDR1 is SGDLS, CDR2 YYNGEE.

This chain uses TRBV10-3 with TRBJ2-2; D might be TRBD2 (6 bases). Per germline, CDR1 ENHRY and CDR2 SYGVKD. The CDR3 runs 16 residues. V lost 6 bases and J lost 0, with 14 bases in between. The CDR3 here is CAIRRDFGANTGELFF. CDR3 DNA: TGTGCCATCAGAAGGGACTTTGGAGCGAACACCGGGGAGCTGTTTTTT.

The J gene is TRBJ2-5, the V gene TRBV5-6, with a tentative D call TRBD1 (6 bases). V was pared by 4 bases and J by 2 bases, with 12 bases between. The germline V gene has CDR1 SGHDT and CDR2 YYEEEE. CDR3 length: 14 amino acids. Here the CDR3 reads CASSLGQTQETQYF. The CDR3 nucleotides read TGTGCCAGCAGCCTCGGACAGACTCAAGAGACCCAGTACTTC.

This sequence joins TRBV9 and TRBJ1-1, with 9 bases identical to TRBD1. The junction had 10 bases not matched to a gene; V was cut back by 3 bases and J by 10 bases. Germline lookup yields CDR1 SGDLS and CDR2 YYNGEE. The CDR3 is 14 residues long. CDR3: CASSATGGSLAAFF. As DNA, the CDR3 is TGTGCCAGCAGCGCAACAGGGGGCTCCTTGGCAGCTTTCTTT. The entire variable domain, with the rest obtained from reference TRBV9 and TRBJ1-1, is as follows: DSGVTQTPKHLITATGQRVTLRCSPRSGDLSVYWYQQSLDQGLQFLIQYYNGEERAKGNILERFSAQQFPDLHSELNLSSLELGDSALYFCASSATGGSLAAFFGQGTRLTVV.

This chain uses TRBV7-2 with TRBJ2-1; no clear D gene. CDR3 size: 19 residues. Germline CDR1 and CDR2: SGHTA and FQGNSA. V lost 1 base and J lost 0, with 19 bases in between. The CDR3 sequence: CASSLVPLASRSSYNEQFF. Here the CDR3 DNA reads TGTGCCAGCAGCTTAGTGCCTCTGGCTTCCCGGAGCTCCTACAATGAGCAGTTCTTC.